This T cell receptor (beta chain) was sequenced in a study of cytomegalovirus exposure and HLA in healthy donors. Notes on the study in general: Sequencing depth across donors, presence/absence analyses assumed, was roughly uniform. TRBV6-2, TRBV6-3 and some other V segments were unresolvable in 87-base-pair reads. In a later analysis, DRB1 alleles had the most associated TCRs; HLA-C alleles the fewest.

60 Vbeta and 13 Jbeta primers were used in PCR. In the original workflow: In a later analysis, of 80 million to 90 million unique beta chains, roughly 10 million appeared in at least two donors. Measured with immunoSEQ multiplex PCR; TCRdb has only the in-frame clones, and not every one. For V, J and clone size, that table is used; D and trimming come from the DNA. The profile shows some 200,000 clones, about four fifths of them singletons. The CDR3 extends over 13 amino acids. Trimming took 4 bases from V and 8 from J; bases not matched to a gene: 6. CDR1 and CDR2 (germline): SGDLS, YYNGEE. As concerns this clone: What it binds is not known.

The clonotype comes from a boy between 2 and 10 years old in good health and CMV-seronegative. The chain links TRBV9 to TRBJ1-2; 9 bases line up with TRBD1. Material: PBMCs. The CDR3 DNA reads TGTGCCAGCAGCCCGACAGGGGGAGGAGGCTACACCTTC. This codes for CASSPTGGGGYTF. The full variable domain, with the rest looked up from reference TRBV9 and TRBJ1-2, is DSGVTQTPKHLITATGQRVTLRCSPRSGDLSVYWYQQSLDQGLQFLIQYYNGEERAKGNILERFSAQQFPDLHSELNLSSLELGDSALYFCASSPTGGGGYTFGSGTRLTVV.